The 16 T cell receptor beta chains presented below share a single source sample, sequenced in a study of blood T cell repertoires in COVID-19. TCRdb's copy holds only in-frame clones and misses some; the assay was immunoSEQ multiplex PCR. The profile shows over 85,000 clones, 75% to 90% of them singletons. Sequenced: peripheral blood. These TCRs come from a man aged 60 to 75 with acute or convalescent COVID-19.

V and J are TRBV20-1 and TRBJ2-7, with unresolved D. There are 11 residues in the CDR3. Per germline, CDR1 DFQATT and CDR2 SNEGSKA (reference sequence). V shed 3 bases and J shed 3 bases, with 6 bases lying between them. The CDR3 region has the DNA TGCAGTGCTAGTCCCCTCTACGAGCAGTACTTC. This sequence encodes CSASPLYEQYF.

This rearrangement joins TRBV5-1 to TRBJ1-1, with unresolved D. The V gene's germline CDR1 is SGHRS and CDR2 YFSETQ. V lost 4 bases and J lost 1, with 14 bases in between. The CDR3 spans 15 residues. The CDR3 DNA follows: TGCGCCAGCAGCGACGGAGGGATTGAGAACACTGAAGCTTTCTTT. Translating gives CASSDGGIENTEAFF.

The V gene is TRBV5-6, the J gene TRBJ2-7; TRBD1 matches 9 bases. The CDR3 extends over 15 amino acids. The germline V gene encodes CDR1 SGHDT and CDR2 YYEEEE. The V segment lost 0 bases and the J segment 1 base; nucleotides outside the gene matches: 2. The CDR3 bases are TGTGCCAGCAGCTTGGGGGGGACAGGGTCCTACGAGCAGTACTTC. Translated, it gives CASSLGGTGSYEQYF.

In this sample, this clone turned up once. The chain links TRBV3-1 (or the pseudogene TRBV3-2) to TRBJ2-6; 7 nucleotides align to TRBD2. Trimming cost V 4 bases and J 1 base; bases outside gene matches: 13. Germline-derived CDR1 and CDR2 are LGHDT and YNNKEL (reference sequence). The CDR3 contains 19 residues. CDR3 region: CASSRAAGGSFSGANVLTF. CDR3 sequence (DNA): TGTGCCAGCAGCCGGGCCGCCGGCGGGAGTTTTTCTGGGGCCAACGTCCTGACTTTC.

This chain connects TRBV28 to TRBJ1-1; D is ambiguous. Germline loops: CDR1 MDHEN, CDR2 SYDVKM. V was pared by 5 bases and J by 2 bases, with 6 bases between. CDR3 length: 12 residues. CDR3 loop: CASSTDNTEAFF. The CDR3 nucleotides are TGTGCCAGCAGTACAGATAACACTGAAGCTTTCTTT.

This chain links TRBV27 with TRBJ2-1; a weak D match, TRBD2 (6 bases). The CDR3 loop spans 15 amino acids. Trimming shortened V by 4 bases and J by 6 bases, and 16 bases separated the two germline ends. In germline, CDR1 is MNHEY, CDR2 SMNVEV (reference sequence). This CDR3 reads CASSSPRGSANEQFF. The CDR3 bases are TGTGCCAGCAGTTCCCCCCGGGGGAGTGCCAATGAGCAGTTCTTC.

The gene calls are TRBV19 and TRBJ2-1, with 7 bases fitting TRBD1. The CDR3 totals 16 residues. The ends lost 9 bases at V and 9 bases at J; junction bases unmatched: 20. The V gene's germline CDR1 is LNHDA and CDR2 SQIVND (reference sequence). CDR3 loop: CASGIPGQSITTEQFF. CDR3 sequence (DNA): TGTGCCAGCGGCATACCGGGACAGAGTATAACGACTGAGCAGTTCTTC.

The chain combines TRBV23-1 with TRBJ2-7, with TRBD2 as a possible D gene (5 bases). TRBV23-1 is filed as an ORF, its function uncertain. The V end lost 5 bases, the J end lost 5 bases, and 22 bases lay between the germline ends. The CDR3 is 16 amino acids. The CDR3: CASSSPGVRVTNEQYF. CDR3 in DNA: TGCGCCAGCAGTTCACCCGGGGTAAGGGTGACGAACGAGCAGTACTTC.

The rearrangement links TRBV3-1 (or the pseudogene TRBV3-2) to TRBJ2-1, with 14 bases matching TRBD2. The trim removed 1 base at V and 10 bases at J, leaving 9 bases unmatched. This CDR3 is 17 amino acids long. Germline V gene sequence: CDR1 LGHDT, CDR2 YNNKEL (reference sequence). CDR3 amino acids: CASSQVPGTSGRWEQFF. The CDR3 DNA reads as TGTGCCAGCAGCCAAGTTCCCGGGACTAGCGGGAGATGGGAGCAGTTCTTC.

This chain connects TRBV4-3 to TRBJ2-1; 9 bases match TRBD1. Germline CDR1 LGHNA, CDR2 YSLEER. This CDR3 comprises 15 residues. J gave up 7 bases and V 3 bases, and 7 bases lay outside the gene matches. In DNA form, the CDR3 reads TGCGCCAGCAGCCAGAGGACAGGGGTAGGGAATGAGCAGTTCTTC. Translating it yields CASSQRTGVGNEQFF.

This clone was seen once. The rearrangement joins TRBV5-6 to TRBJ1-6; tentatively, D is TRBD1 (5 bases). This CDR3 spans 16 amino acids. The V end was cut by 0 bases, the J end by 7 bases, with 14 bases between. CDR1 and CDR2 (germline): SGHDT, YYEEEE. CDR3 sequence (DNA): TGTGCCAGCAGCTTGGACCGAGGCACAGGAAATTCACCCCTCCACTTT. It specifies CASSLDRGTGNSPLHF.

The gene calls are TRBV6-5 and TRBJ1-3; 8 nucleotides agree with TRBD1. V gave up 4 bases and J gave up 3 bases; unmatched junction bases: 8. CDR1 and CDR2 (germline): MNHEY, SVGAGI. This CDR3 is built from 16 residues. DNA for the CDR3: TGTGCCAGCAGTTTGACACAGGGGGTGGGTGGAAACACCATATATTTT. This encodes CASSLTQGVGGNTIYF.

The chain joins TRBV5-6 to TRBJ2-5; the D is unclear. V was cut by 6 bases and J by 2 bases, with 14 bases left in between. The CDR3 totals 14 residues. Germline CDR1 is SGHDT and CDR2 is YYEEEE. CDR3 in DNA: TGTGCCAGCACCCTCCCGACGGGTCAAGAGACCCAGTACTTC. Translation gives CASTLPTGQETQYF.

This chain links TRBV12-3 or TRBV12-4 with TRBJ1-1, with 8 bases identical to TRBD1. The V gene end was trimmed by 7 bases and the J gene end by 9 bases; junction bases not matched to a gene: 10. The CDR3 runs to 13 residues. This CDR3 reads CASTSRQGAKAFF. CDR3 DNA sequence: TGTGCCAGCACTTCACGGCAGGGGGCTAAAGCTTTCTTT.

The chain uses TRBV6-4 and TRBJ2-3, with TRBD2 identical over 15 bases. The CDR3 runs to 17 residues. Germline loops: CDR1 MRHNA, CDR2 SNTAGT. With 2 bases clipped from V and 0 bases from J, the junction kept 0 bases outside the gene matches. CDR3 DNA sequence: TGTGCCAGCAGTGACGGACTAGCGGGAGGGAGCACAGATACGCAGTATTTT. It encodes CASSDGLAGGSTDTQYF.

The chain links TRBV18 to TRBJ1-1; D call uncertain. CDR1 KGHSH and CDR2 LQKENI come from the germline V gene. This CDR3 comprises 16 residues. V was shortened by 6 bases and J by 2 bases, with 19 bases between the two germline ends. The CDR3 DNA follows: TGTGCCAGCTCCACCTTGAACAGAGTAATTAACACTGAAGCTTTCTTT. It codes for CASSTLNRVINTEAFF.